Listed below are T cell receptor beta chains from one sample, sequenced in a study of T cell responses to AZD1222 COVID-19 vaccine. Clones were read by immunoSEQ multiplex PCR, and TCRdb kept only the in-frame ones, dropping some. The repertoire holds roughly 15,000 clones, with more than 70% as singletons. The sample was peripheral blood, taken 28 days after the second AZD1222 dose. The receptors were gathered from an adult who received the AZD1222 COVID-19 vaccine. Both conserved end residues are part of each CDR3. Rows give clone size only sometimes, using once, few, many, or a class for an expanded clone.

length,size,V,J,CDR3
15,few,TRBV5-4,TRBJ1-1,CASSPGGVGVTEAFF
15,.,TRBV5-5,TRBJ2-5,CASSLGSPVGETQYF
13,.,TRBV19,TRBJ1-1,CASTRDGNTEAFF
15,.,TRBV4-3,TRBJ1-1,CASSLSHSMNTEAFF
14,.,TRBV15,TRBJ1-2,CATSRAFLEGGYTF
16,once,TRBV5-4,TRBJ1-1,CASSLEVSRDDTEAFF
15,.,TRBV9,TRBJ1-1,CASSPQGQLNTEAFF
14,.,TRBV6-5,TRBJ1-1,CASSYETGTTEAFF
13,.,TRBV19,TRBJ1-1,CASSRGGVTEAFF
13,.,TRBV29-1,TRBJ2-7,CSVEDPGTYEQYF
15,once,TRBV4-3,TRBJ1-6,CASSQEWTGSSPLHF
12,once,TRBV29-1,TRBJ1-2,CSVVWENYGYTF
15,.,TRBV27,TRBJ2-7,CASSYDSGYLYEQYF
10,once,TRBV6-5,TRBJ2-7,CASRDYEQYF
12,.,TRBV12-3/TRBV12-4,TRBJ1-1,CASSLSGPEAFF
16,.,TRBV24-1,TRBJ2-2,CATSDPPRGNTGELFF
14,.,TRBV12-5,TRBJ2-1,CASGRTGTYNEQFF
15,.,TRBV7-6,TRBJ1-2,CASSLGGRQVGGYTF
13,.,TRBV4-1,TRBJ2-2,CASSQAESRELFF
12,.,TRBV29-1,TRBJ1-2,CSARGAHYGYTF
16,.,TRBV4-3,TRBJ2-5,CASSQERTSRVETQYF
18,.,TRBV7-2,TRBJ2-2,CASSIKSPGLVDTGELFF
16,few,TRBV7-9,TRBJ2-3,CASSSTGGASADTQYF
13,.,TRBV19,TRBJ1-5,CASSSGQSQPQHF
13,.,TRBV5-1,TRBJ1-1,CASSLKGNTEAFF
14,.,TRBV6-5,TRBJ1-1,CASSPVAGNTEAFF
14,.,TRBV7-9,TRBJ2-1,CASSLGGFGNEQFF
14,.,TRBV6-5,TRBJ1-3,CASRDTKTGNTIYF
15,.,TRBV4-3,TRBJ1-2,CASSREIGDTNGYTF
15,.,TRBV27,TRBJ1-6,CASSISGGVNSPLHF
11,.,TRBV2,TRBJ2-7,CASSLGYEQYF
12,.,TRBV5-6,TRBJ2-1,CASSLVDNEQFF
15,.,TRBV3-1/TRBV3-2,TRBJ2-2,CASSQRIRITGELFF
18,few,TRBV16,TRBJ2-7,CASSQKTLSGTGADEQYF
11,.,TRBV7-8,TRBJ2-7,CASSPAYEQYF
13,.,TRBV7-2,TRBJ2-2,CASSHSSTGELFF
15,.,TRBV7-8,TRBJ2-7,CASSSAGQGAYEQYF
14,.,TRBV6-5,TRBJ2-3,CASRGSRGTDTQYF
15,.,TRBV4-3,TRBJ2-7,CASSQGNAAYYEQYF
17,.,TRBV28,TRBJ1-2,CASSLTWTLGTNYGYTF
11,.,TRBV7-2,TRBJ1-2,CASSLGLGYTF
15,.,TRBV4-1,TRBJ2-6,CASSPEGSGANVLTF
13,.,TRBV7-9,TRBJ1-1,CASRTAAHTEAFF
17,.,TRBV18,TRBJ1-2,CASSPPSIRGSGYGYTF
17,.,TRBV19,TRBJ2-2,CASGSGTSGGRDGELFF
15,.,TRBV7-2,TRBJ1-2,CASSHPQGASYGYTF
13,.,TRBV18,TRBJ2-5,CASSPGQQETQYF
14,.,TRBV4-3,TRBJ2-1,CASSQGDSRVEQFF